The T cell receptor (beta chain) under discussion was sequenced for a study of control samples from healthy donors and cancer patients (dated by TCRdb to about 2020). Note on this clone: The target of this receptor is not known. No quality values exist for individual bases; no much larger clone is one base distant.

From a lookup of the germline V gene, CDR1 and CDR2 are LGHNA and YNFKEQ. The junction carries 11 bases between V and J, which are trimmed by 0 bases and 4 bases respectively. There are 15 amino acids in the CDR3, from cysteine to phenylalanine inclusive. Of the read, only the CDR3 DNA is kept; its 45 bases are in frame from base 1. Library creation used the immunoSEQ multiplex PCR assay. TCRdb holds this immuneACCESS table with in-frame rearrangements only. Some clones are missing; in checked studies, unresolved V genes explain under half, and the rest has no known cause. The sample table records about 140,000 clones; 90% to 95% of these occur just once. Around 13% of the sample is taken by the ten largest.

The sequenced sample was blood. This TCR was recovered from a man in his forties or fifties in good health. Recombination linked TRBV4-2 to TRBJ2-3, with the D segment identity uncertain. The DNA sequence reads TGTGCCAGCAGCCAAGATCTCGGGCAACCAGATACGCAGTATTTT. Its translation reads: CASSQDLGQPDTQYF.